Each of the 26 T cell receptor beta chains below was sequenced from the same sample in a study. TCRdb reprocessed the RT-PCR reads with MiXCR, giving one entry per CDR3 protein. The sample contains approximately 720,000 distinct CDR3 sequences, 12% to 15% of which appear only once. Specimen: memory CD4+ T cells from blood. The receptors here all came from a female donor in good health, serving as a healthy control.

The rearrangement links TRBV10-3 to TRBJ1-1; TRBD1 aligns across 9 bases. The CDR3 runs 13 residues. CDR1 and CDR2 from the germline V gene are ENHRY and SYGVKD. Germline trimming cut 2 bases from V and 8 bases from J; bases unmatched to any gene: 3. The CDR3 coding sequence is TGTGCCATCAGTGAGACTACAGGGGGCGAAGCTTTCTTT. Its translation: CAISETTGGEAFF.

At least ten counts were recorded for this clonotype. The CDR3 is CASSLSAGRYNEQFF. DNA of the CDR3: TGTGCCAGCAGCTTATCGGCCGGGAGGTACAATGAGCAGTTCTTC. The chain couples TRBV7-2 to TRBJ2-1; 7 bases map to TRBD2. V lost 2 bases to trimming and J lost 4 bases; unmatched junction nucleotides: 5. Per germline, CDR1 SGHTA and CDR2 FQGNSA. CDR3 size: 15 residues.

At least ten counts were recorded for this clonotype. J is TRBJ1-1 and V is TRBV7-2, with TRBD1 matching 7 bases. V trimming: 5 bases; J trimming: 0 bases; junction bases outside the gene matches: 9. The V gene's germline CDR1 is SGHTA and CDR2 FQGNSA. The CDR3 covers 16 residues. This CDR3 is CASSPRQGGLNTEAFF. The CDR3 nucleotides are TGTGCCAGCAGCCCGCGACAGGGTGGTCTGAACACTGAAGCTTTCTTT.

V is TRBV27 and J is TRBJ2-7, with TRBD1 matching 8 bases. CDR1 is MNHEY and CDR2 is SMNVEV in the germline V gene (reference sequence). V was pared by 6 bases and J by 4 bases, with 14 bases of the junction left unmatched. CDR3 size: 16 residues. CDR3 loop: CASSNRGQGVSYEQYF. As DNA, the CDR3 is TGTGCCAGCAGCAATCGTGGACAGGGAGTTTCGTACGAGCAGTACTTC.

This clonotype was seen only a few times. CDR3 sequence (DNA): TGCAGTGCTATTTCAGGGGCATCCAACTATGGCTACACCTTC. Translation: CSAISGASNYGYTF. This chain links TRBV20-1 with TRBJ1-2; a weak D match, TRBD1 (6 bases). Germline V gene data show CDR1 as DFQATT and CDR2 as SNEGSKA (reference sequence). V was cut by 4 bases and J by 2 bases, with 14 bases left in between. The CDR3 length is 14 residues.

This clonotype occurred a few times. The rearrangement links TRBV5-1 to TRBJ2-3; 9 nucleotides line up with TRBD2. The germline V gene encodes CDR1 SGHRS and CDR2 YFSETQ. The CDR3 length is 15 residues. V lost 1 base to trimming and J lost 5 bases; unmatched junction nucleotides: 5. The CDR3 nucleotides are TGCGCCAGCAGCTTGAGGCGGGAGGGCATAGATACGCAGTATTTT. Encoded protein: CASSLRREGIDTQYF.

V gene TRBV7-9 combines with J gene TRBJ1-2; D uncertain. Trimming pared 3 bases from V and 8 bases from J, leaving 10 bases between. There are 12 residues in the CDR3. Germline values: CDR1 SEHNR, CDR2 FQNEAQ (reference sequence). CDR3: CASSFSEGGYTF. DNA of the CDR3: TGTGCCAGCAGCTTCAGTGAAGGAGGCTACACCTTC.

The chain uses TRBV20-1 and TRBJ2-1; the D gene is possibly TRBD1 (5 bases). V was pared by 3 bases and J by 3 bases, with 24 bases between. The V gene's germline CDR1 is DFQATT and CDR2 SNEGSKA (reference sequence). The CDR3 totals 18 residues. CDR3 bases: TGCAGTGCTAGGAGAGGCAGGGTGCCATCCACTGACTACAATGAGCAGTTCTTC. The encoded protein is CSARRGRVPSTDYNEQFF.

The sample holds many counts of this clonotype. The J gene is TRBJ2-1, the V gene TRBV20-1, with TRBD2 matching over 10 bases. Germline values: CDR1 DFQATT, CDR2 SNEGSKA (reference sequence). Losses at the gene ends were 3 bases for V and 7 bases for J; bases not matched to a gene: 12. The CDR3 sequence is 16 residues long. DNA of the CDR3: TGCAGTGCTAGGCGGGCTGTGGCTAGCGGGAGTAATGAGCAGTTCTTC. It specifies CSARRAVASGSNEQFF.

This clonotype has at least ten counts. V and J are TRBV6-5 and TRBJ2-1; 7 positions agree with TRBD1. This CDR3 contains 14 residues. Germline-derived CDR1 and CDR2 are MNHEY and SVGAGI. V shed 5 bases, J shed 3 bases, and the junction held 4 bases outside the gene matches. CDR3: CASSGRQGYNEQFF. The CDR3 DNA reads as TGTGCCAGCAGTGGGCGACAGGGCTACAATGAGCAGTTCTTC.

J is TRBJ1-4 and V is TRBV28; TRBD1 agrees at 9 bases. The CDR3 covers 14 residues. The germline V gene has CDR1 MDHEN and CDR2 SYDVKM. The trim removed 4 bases at V and 8 bases at J, leaving 5 bases unmatched. The CDR3 loop reads CASSSPTGGEKLFF. CDR3 DNA: TGTGCCAGCAGTTCCCCGACAGGGGGGGAAAAACTGTTTTTT.

Only a few counts were recorded for this clonotype. This chain joins TRBV24-1 and TRBJ2-5, with D perhaps TRBD2 (5 bases). V was clipped by 8 bases and J by 2 bases, with 20 bases between them. The germline V gene encodes CDR1 KGHDR and CDR2 SFDVKD. This CDR3 comprises 16 residues. The CDR3 sequence is CATTRGGRTEQETQYF. The CDR3 DNA reads TGTGCCACCACCCGAGGAGGCCGGACGGAACAAGAGACCCAGTACTTC.

The chain uses TRBV28 and TRBJ2-7; 7 nucleotides agree with TRBD2. Trimming removed 5 bases from V and 6 bases from J; junction bases left unmatched: 10. The CDR3 extends over 14 amino acids. Germline loops: CDR1 MDHEN, CDR2 SYDVKM. The CDR3 here is CASSIKAGVSEQYF. In DNA, the CDR3 is TGTGCCAGCAGTATTAAGGCGGGAGTTAGCGAGCAGTACTTC.

The genes are TRBV20-1 and TRBJ1-1; no definite D call. Germline V gene data show CDR1 as DFQATT and CDR2 as SNEGSKA (reference sequence). Trimming took off 3 bases at V and 5 bases at J, with 13 bases between the two ends. This CDR3 is 13 amino acids long. Written as DNA, the CDR3 is TGCAGTGCTAGTGCGCCCGACATGACTGAAGCTTTCTTT. Residues: CSASAPDMTEAFF.

This clonotype was recorded at least ten times. The chain combines TRBV29-1 with TRBJ2-7; perhaps TRBD2 as D (6 bases). The V gene's germline CDR1 is SQVTM and CDR2 ANQGSEA. The CDR3 has 13 residues. V was clipped by 7 bases and J by 0 bases, with 13 bases between them. CDR3 DNA sequence: TGCAGCGCGCGGGGATTGGGCTCCTACGAGCAGTACTTC. This sequence encodes CSARGLGSYEQYF.

This clonotype was seen repeatedly, ten times or more. The rearrangement joins TRBV10-1 to TRBJ2-1; D may be TRBD2 (5 bases). Trimming took 0 bases from V and 5 from J, leaving 14 bases between them. This CDR3 is built from 16 residues. CDR1 is WNHNN and CDR2 is SYGVQD in the germline V gene (reference sequence). The CDR3: CASSESIGEGNNEQFF. CDR3 bases: TGCGCCAGCAGTGAGTCCATCGGGGAAGGAAACAATGAGCAGTTCTTC.

In the case of this clonotype: A much larger clone sits a single nucleotide away, making a read error possible. This chain joins TRBV14 and TRBJ1-2, with no clear D. This CDR3 has 12 amino acids. The V gene's germline CDR1 is SGHDN and CDR2 FVKESK. Trimming removed 3 bases at V and 4 bases at J, with 6 bases between. The CDR3 loop is CASSQNFYGYTF. For the CDR3, the DNA is TGTGCCAGCAGCCAGAACTTCTATGGCTACACCTTC.

This clonotype has at least ten counts. This chain links TRBV7-9 with TRBJ1-1; TRBD1 might be the D (5 bases). The V end lost 4 bases, the J end lost 10 bases, and 10 bases lay between the germline ends. The germline V gene encodes CDR1 SEHNR and CDR2 FQNEAQ (reference sequence). The CDR3 has 11 residues. CDR3 loop: CASSWGTRAFF. For the CDR3, the DNA is TGTGCCAGCAGCTGGGGGACGCGAGCTTTCTTT.

This sequence joins TRBV10-3 and TRBJ2-1; 8 bases match TRBD1. V was clipped by 0 bases and J by 5 bases; unmatched bases: 3. The CDR3 totals 15 residues. The germline V gene has CDR1 ENHRY and CDR2 SYGVKD. The CDR3 is CAISESGQDNNEQFF. The CDR3 coding sequence is TGTGCCATCAGTGAGTCGGGACAGGACAACAATGAGCAGTTCTTC.

This clonotype was recorded a few times. The gene calls are TRBV27 and TRBJ2-1; tentatively, D is TRBD2 (6 bases). This CDR3 contains 15 residues. Trimming shortened V by 1 base and J by 7 bases, and 14 bases separated the two germline ends. Germline loops: CDR1 MNHEY, CDR2 SMNVEV (reference sequence). CDR3 in DNA: TGTGCCAGCAGTTTATATGGAGGGCATAGGAATGAGCAGTTCTTC. It translates to CASSLYGGHRNEQFF.

Only a few counts were recorded for this clonotype. This chain links TRBV6-5 with TRBJ1-5; tentative D call: TRBD1 (5 bases). V was cut by 8 bases and J by 4 bases, with 12 bases left in between. Per the germline V gene, CDR1 is MNHEY and CDR2 is SVGAGI. CDR3 size: 13 residues. The DNA for the CDR3 is TGTGCCAGCGGGCCTGACAGAAATCAGCCCCAGCATTTT. Encoded protein: CASGPDRNQPQHF.

Turning to this clonotype: The junction departs from germline at one end; a sequencing error may be responsible. The rearrangement links TRBV3-1 to TRBJ1-1; the D gene is possibly TRBD1 (6 bases). This CDR3 has 16 amino acids. Germline V gene data show CDR1 as LGHDT and CDR2 as YNNKEL (reference sequence). CDR3 loop: CASSQLPTGSNTESFF. The CDR3 nucleotides are TGTGCCAGCAGCCAACTACCGACAGGATCAAACACTGAATCTTTCTTT.

This clonotype was recorded once. V is TRBV9 and J is TRBJ1-1; D is unresolved. The germline V gene has CDR1 SGDLS and CDR2 YYNGEE. The CDR3 is made up of 18 amino acids. Trimming removed 0 bases from V and 0 bases from J, with 18 bases in between. The CDR3 region has the DNA TGTGCCAGCAGCGTAGGTGCGGGATTAGAGGCCCTGAACACTGAAGCTTTCTTT. It translates to CASSVGAGLEALNTEAFF.

There are many counts of this clonotype. The chain employs TRBV4-3 and TRBJ2-3; TRBD2 might be the D (6 bases). In germline, CDR1 is LGHNA, CDR2 YSLEER. The CDR3 extends over 15 amino acids. Deletions cut 0 bases from V and 3 bases from J, with 10 bases between. The CDR3 spells CASSQDPSATDTQYF. CDR3 in DNA: TGCGCCAGCAGCCAAGATCCTAGCGCTACAGATACGCAGTATTTT.

A note on this clonotype: A much larger clone sits a single nucleotide away, making a read error possible. The chain carries TRBV14 and TRBJ2-1, with D hard to call. There are 15 residues in the CDR3. Per germline, CDR1 SGHDN and CDR2 FVKESK. CDR3 protein: CPSSHPLVGYNEQFF. The CDR3 DNA reads as TGTCCCAGCAGCCACCCCTTGGTTGGGTACAATGAGCAGTTCTTC.

The chain carries TRBV5-1 and TRBJ2-1; no clear D. The V end lost 3 bases, the J end lost 0 bases, and 10 bases lay between the germline ends. CDR1 SGHRS and CDR2 YFSETQ come from the germline V gene. The CDR3 is 15 amino acids. The CDR3 here is CASSSTLSSYNEQFF. The CDR3 coding sequence is TGCGCCAGCAGCTCCACACTGAGCTCCTACAATGAGCAGTTCTTC.